This is a list of T cell receptor beta chains from one sample in a study of graft-versus-host responses after intestinal transplantation. What these receptors recognize is not known. The table came from immunoSEQ multiplex PCR; TCRdb's copy has only in-frame clones and leaves some out. The sample has roughly 120,000 clones, 93% seen once. The sample consisted of unstimulated CD8+ T cells sorted from spleen or lymph node cells, taken before intestinal transplant. The receptor source for this set is a human donor who received an intestinal transplant. CDR3s include the opening cysteine and the closing phenylalanine or tryptophan. A D gene is named only where the DNA matches it firmly. Part of the rows lack a size; the others show once, few, many or a class for expanded clones.

J gene: TRBJ2-3; V gene: TRBV29-1; clone size: NA; D gene: NA; CDR3 DNA: TGCAGCGCACAAGGGTGGGAGCCCCTGTTAGGCACAGATACGCAGTATTTT; CDR3 protein: CSAQGWEPLLGTDTQYF
J gene: TRBJ2-7; V gene: TRBV4-1; clone size: few; D gene: TRBD2; CDR3 DNA: TGCGCCAGCAGCTTCAATCTAGCGGAACATTACGAGCAGTACTTC; CDR3 protein: CASSFNLAEHYEQYF
J gene: TRBJ2-7; V gene: TRBV28; clone size: few; D gene: NA; CDR3 DNA: TGTGCCAGCAGTTTATTGGGACCCAGCTCCTACGAGCAGTACTTC; CDR3 protein: CASSLLGPSSYEQYF
J gene: TRBJ2-7; V gene: TRBV10-1; clone size: NA; D gene: TRBD1; CDR3 DNA: TGCGCCAGCAGTGGAGGACAGGGGGAATATAAGAACGAGCAGTACTTC; CDR3 protein: CASSGGQGEYKNEQYF
J gene: TRBJ1-2; V gene: TRBV4-1; clone size: NA; D gene: NA; CDR3 DNA: TGCGCCAGCAGCCAAGATAGGATCTCTGAACGACAGCTGAATGGCTACACCTTC; CDR3 protein: CASSQDRISERQLNGYTF
J gene: TRBJ2-1; V gene: TRBV7-7; clone size: NA; D gene: TRBD2; CDR3 DNA: TGTGCTAGCGCATATTTAGCGGGAGACCATGAGCAGTTCTTC; CDR3 protein: CASAYLAGDHEQFF
J gene: TRBJ1-1; V gene: TRBV6-4; clone size: NA; D gene: NA; CDR3 DNA: TGTGCCAGCAATCACACTGAAGCTTTCTTT; CDR3 protein: CASNHTEAFF
J gene: TRBJ2-7; V gene: TRBV7-6; clone size: once; D gene: NA; CDR3 DNA: TGTGCCAGCAGCTTTGGGGACGAGCAGTACTTC; CDR3 protein: CASSFGDEQYF
J gene: TRBJ2-5; V gene: TRBV28; clone size: NA; D gene: TRBD2; CDR3 DNA: TGTGCCAGCAGTTTAGGGCTAGCGGGAGGTTCGACCCAGTACTTC; CDR3 protein: CASSLGLAGGSTQYF
J gene: TRBJ1-1; V gene: TRBV5-6; clone size: NA; D gene: NA; CDR3 DNA: TGTGCCAGCAGCTTTAAGCCTAACACTGAAGCTTTCTTT; CDR3 protein: CASSFKPNTEAFF
J gene: TRBJ1-3; V gene: TRBV4-2; clone size: once; D gene: NA; CDR3 DNA: TGTGCCAGCAGCCAAGATGCGGGGACATACACCATATATTTT; CDR3 protein: CASSQDAGTYTIYF
J gene: TRBJ2-7; V gene: TRBV7-6; clone size: NA; D gene: NA; CDR3 DNA: TGTGCCAGCACACACCGATCAAGAGCGGACTCATCCTACGAGCAGTACTTC; CDR3 protein: CASTHRSRADSSYEQYF
J gene: TRBJ2-1; V gene: TRBV27; clone size: NA; D gene: NA; CDR3 DNA: TGTGCCAGCAGTTTGGGAGGCTCCTACAATGAGCAGTTCTTC; CDR3 protein: CASSLGGSYNEQFF
J gene: TRBJ1-2; V gene: TRBV13; clone size: NA; D gene: TRBD1; CDR3 DNA: TGTGCCAGCAGCCCCGGGACAGGGTCGCACTATGGCTACACCTTC; CDR3 protein: CASSPGTGSHYGYTF
J gene: TRBJ2-7; V gene: TRBV5-4; clone size: few; D gene: NA; CDR3 DNA: TGTGCCAGCCACTCGGGGGAAACCTACGAGCAGTACTTC; CDR3 protein: CASHSGETYEQYF
J gene: TRBJ2-3; V gene: TRBV11-2; clone size: NA; D gene: TRBD2; CDR3 DNA: TGTGCCAGCAGCTTTTTAGCGGGAGGGCCGCTGGATACGCAGTATTTT; CDR3 protein: CASSFLAGGPLDTQYF
J gene: TRBJ2-7; V gene: TRBV10-1; clone size: few; D gene: TRBD1; CDR3 DNA: TGCGCCAGCAGTTTTACAGGGGCCGACGAGCAGTACTTC; CDR3 protein: CASSFTGADEQYF
J gene: TRBJ2-1; V gene: TRBV7-9; clone size: NA; D gene: TRBD2; CDR3 DNA: TGTGCCAGCAGCCGGACTAGCTACTACTACAATGAGCAGTTCTTC; CDR3 protein: CASSRTSYYYNEQFF
J gene: TRBJ2-1; V gene: TRBV19; clone size: once; D gene: NA; CDR3 DNA: TGTGCCAGTAGTATAGATAGCCAAACTGAGCAGTTCTTC; CDR3 protein: CASSIDSQTEQFF
J gene: TRBJ1-5; V gene: TRBV12-5; clone size: NA; D gene: NA; CDR3 DNA: TGTGCTAGTGGTTTAGGGGCGGGGACCCAGCCCCAGCATTTT; CDR3 protein: CASGLGAGTQPQHF
J gene: TRBJ2-7; V gene: TRBV7-2; clone size: NA; D gene: TRBD2; CDR3 DNA: TGTGCCAGCAGCCCAGTCGAGACTAGCGGTACCTACGAGCAGTACTTC; CDR3 protein: CASSPVETSGTYEQYF
J gene: TRBJ1-5; V gene: TRBV5-1; clone size: NA; D gene: NA; CDR3 DNA: TGCGCCAGCAGCCTACACAGGGTTAGCAATCAGCCCCAGCATTTT; CDR3 protein: CASSLHRVSNQPQHF
J gene: TRBJ2-7; V gene: TRBV11-2; clone size: NA; D gene: TRBD2; CDR3 DNA: TGTGCCAGCAGCTTGACTAGCGACTACGAGCAGTACTTC; CDR3 protein: CASSLTSDYEQYF
J gene: TRBJ2-1; V gene: TRBV27; clone size: NA; D gene: NA; CDR3 DNA: TGTGCCAGCAGTTATAGCGTTCGGGTCTCCTACAATGAGCAGTTCTTC; CDR3 protein: CASSYSVRVSYNEQFF
J gene: TRBJ2-4; V gene: TRBV7-9; clone size: NA; D gene: NA; CDR3 DNA: TGTGCCAGCAGCTTTGGGGCGGACAAAAACATTCAGTACTTC; CDR3 protein: CASSFGADKNIQYF
J gene: TRBJ2-7; V gene: TRBV9; clone size: NA; D gene: NA; CDR3 DNA: NA; CDR3 protein: CASSVVAGGAYF
J gene: TRBJ2-1; V gene: TRBV11-2; clone size: NA; D gene: TRBD2; CDR3 DNA: TGTGCCAGCAGCTGGAACGGGGGATGGTCAAGCGGGAGTGGACGTGAGCAGTTCTTC; CDR3 protein: CASSWNGGWSSGSGREQFF
J gene: TRBJ2-7; V gene: TRBV27; clone size: NA; D gene: NA; CDR3 DNA: TGTGCCAGCAGTTTTTCAGGGGACCCCTACGAGCAGTACTTC; CDR3 protein: CASSFSGDPYEQYF
J gene: TRBJ2-6; V gene: TRBV27; clone size: NA; D gene: TRBD1; CDR3 DNA: TGTGCCAGCAGTTTAGAAGGGACAGCGATTAACTCTGGGGCCAACGTCCTGACTTTC; CDR3 protein: CASSLEGTAINSGANVLTF
J gene: TRBJ2-7; V gene: TRBV10-1; clone size: NA; D gene: NA; CDR3 DNA: TGCGCCAGCAGTCCGGCAACATTAGGCTCCTACGAGCAGTACTTC; CDR3 protein: CASSPATLGSYEQYF
J gene: TRBJ1-1; V gene: TRBV19; clone size: NA; D gene: TRBD1; CDR3 DNA: TGTGCCAGTAGTATCTGGTGGGACAGGGAGAGGACCTTTGAAGCTTTCTTT; CDR3 protein: CASSIWWDRERTFEAFF
J gene: TRBJ1-5; V gene: TRBV4-1; clone size: NA; D gene: NA; CDR3 DNA: TGCGCCAGCAGCCAAGTGAATTCGCGCAATCAGCCCCAGCATTTT; CDR3 protein: CASSQVNSRNQPQHF
J gene: TRBJ2-7; V gene: TRBV7-9; clone size: NA; D gene: TRBD2; CDR3 DNA: TGTGCCAGCAGCTTAACCCCCGGGGAGAGCGGGAAATTCTACGAGCAGTACTTC; CDR3 protein: CASSLTPGESGKFYEQYF